The source of this T cell receptor (beta chain) is a study of response to subunit inactivated influenza vaccine. Many counts were recorded for this clonotype. Its antigen is not identified. One entry per CDR3 protein, called by TCRdb with MiXCR from the RT-PCR reads. This sample has around 190,000 distinct CDR3 sequences, with about 9% found just once. Study-level results: It was the authors' suggestion that each seasonal influenza vaccination recruits few new T cells.

The V end lost 3 bases, the J end lost 0 bases, and 9 bases lay between the germline ends. In germline, CDR1 is SGHTA, CDR2 FQGNSA. The CDR3 covers 14 residues. The source was non-naive T cells sorted from PBMCs, collected on the day of vaccination. The sequence came from a man aged 45-60 years who received an inactivated influenza vaccine. The chain employs TRBV7-2 and TRBJ2-7; D not resolved. This chain's CDR3 is CASSFSVSSYEQYF. The CDR3 DNA reads TGTGCCAGCAGCTTCAGCGTCTCCTCCTACGAGCAGTACTTC.